This TCR beta chain was sequenced for a study of cytomegalovirus exposure and HLA in healthy donors. A remark on this clone: Its specificity is not known.

Study conclusions and caveats: A few chains tied to CMV proved CMV antigen-specific in vitro.

Assay used: immunoSEQ multiplex PCR; TCRdb lists only in-frame clones, some missing. The sample has under 95,000 clones, approximately 93% seen once. CDR3 length: 17 amino acids. V trimming: 5 bases; J trimming: 0 bases; junction bases outside the gene matches: 10. Germline CDR1 SGHTA, CDR2 FQGTGA. This clonotype was obtained from a woman aged 18-29 years in good health and CMV-seropositive. Sequencing was performed on PBMCs. The chain employs TRBV7-3 and TRBJ2-3, with 8 bases lining up with TRBD2. The CDR3 bases are TGTGCCAGCAGCCCCTACCGACTAGCGCCTAGCACAGATACGCAGTATTTT. Translating gives CASSPYRLAPSTDTQYF.